The rows below give T cell receptor beta chains drawn from one sample of a study of patients and donors after allogeneic stem cell transplantation. TCRdb re-called the RT-PCR reads through MiXCR, storing one row per CDR3 protein. The data show 110,000 or so distinct CDR3 sequences, around 33% seen once. Sequenced: blood, either unsorted or a sorted T cell fraction (not recorded which). The receptors were sampled from a human donor who was either an allogeneic HSCT recipient or a stem cell or donor lymphocyte infusion donor (not recorded which). It is not recorded whose cells these are; they may come from a transplant donor. The conserved cysteine and the conserved F or W are not part of the CDR3 here. A D gene is named only where the DNA matches it firmly.

cdr3_aa: ASSVRYSFPQDSPLH
cdr3_length: 15
d_call: .
v_call: TRBV11-2

cdr3_aa: SARNPAKGMNTEAF
cdr3_length: 14
d_call: .
v_call: TRBV20-1

cdr3_aa: ASSYRTTATNEKLF
cdr3_length: 14
d_call: .
v_call: TRBV6-2/TRBV6-3

cdr3_aa: SVVGFGHSGTDTQY
cdr3_length: 14
d_call: .
v_call: TRBV29-1

cdr3_aa: ASSQANTEAF
cdr3_length: 10
d_call: .
v_call: TRBV3-1

cdr3_aa: ASSPAAVTYNSPLH
cdr3_length: 14
d_call: .
v_call: TRBV7-2

cdr3_aa: ASSRDGKETQY
cdr3_length: 11
d_call: .
v_call: TRBV5-1

cdr3_aa: SASVSTGNEQF
cdr3_length: 11
d_call: .
v_call: TRBV20-1

cdr3_aa: SARLTGRSSYNSPLH
cdr3_length: 15
d_call: TRBD1
v_call: TRBV20-1

cdr3_aa: ASSSGTSVFYEQY
cdr3_length: 13
d_call: TRBD2
v_call: TRBV5-1

cdr3_aa: ASRTGEKLF
cdr3_length: 9
d_call: .
v_call: TRBV27

cdr3_aa: ASSFGRFYEQY
cdr3_length: 11
d_call: .
v_call: TRBV5-1

cdr3_aa: ASSQAGQGGYT
cdr3_length: 11
d_call: .
v_call: TRBV4-2

cdr3_aa: ASSPTGKGPAF
cdr3_length: 11
d_call: .
v_call: TRBV5-1

cdr3_aa: SARAGTSGRNEQF
cdr3_length: 13
d_call: TRBD2
v_call: TRBV20-1

cdr3_aa: ASRKAVGVNEKLF
cdr3_length: 13
d_call: .
v_call: TRBV12-3/TRBV12-4

cdr3_aa: ASSSRLYGYT
cdr3_length: 10
d_call: .
v_call: TRBV27